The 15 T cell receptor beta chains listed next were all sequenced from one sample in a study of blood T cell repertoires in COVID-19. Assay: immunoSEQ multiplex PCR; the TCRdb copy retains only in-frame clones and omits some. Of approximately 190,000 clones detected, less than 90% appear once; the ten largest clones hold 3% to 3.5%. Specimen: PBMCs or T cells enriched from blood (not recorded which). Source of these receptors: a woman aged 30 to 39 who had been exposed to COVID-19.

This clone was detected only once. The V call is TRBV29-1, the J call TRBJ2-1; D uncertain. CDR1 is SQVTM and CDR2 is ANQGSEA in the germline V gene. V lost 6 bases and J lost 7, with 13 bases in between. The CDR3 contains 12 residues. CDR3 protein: CSVRKSGNEQFF. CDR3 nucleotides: TGCAGCGTGCGAAAATCGGGTAATGAGCAGTTCTTC.

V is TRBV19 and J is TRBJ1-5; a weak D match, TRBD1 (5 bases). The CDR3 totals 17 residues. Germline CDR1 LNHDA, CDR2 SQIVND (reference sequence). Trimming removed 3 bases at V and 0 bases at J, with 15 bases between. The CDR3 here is CASSIGRQQYSNQPQHF. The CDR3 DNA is TGTGCCAGTAGTATTGGACGACAGCAATATAGCAATCAGCCCCAGCATTTT.

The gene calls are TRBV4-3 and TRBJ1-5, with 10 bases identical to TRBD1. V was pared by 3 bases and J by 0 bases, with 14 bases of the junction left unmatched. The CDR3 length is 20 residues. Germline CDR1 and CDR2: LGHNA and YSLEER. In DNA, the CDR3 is TGCGCCAGCAGCCATACCCGAGTGGGACAGGGGACATATAGCAATCAGCCCCAGCATTTT. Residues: CASSHTRVGQGTYSNQPQHF.

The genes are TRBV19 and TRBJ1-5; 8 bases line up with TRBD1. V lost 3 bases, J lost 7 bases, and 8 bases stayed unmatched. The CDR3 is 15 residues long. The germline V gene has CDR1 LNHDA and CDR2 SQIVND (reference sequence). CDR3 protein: CASSIVQGAEQPQHF. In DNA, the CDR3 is TGTGCCAGTAGTATCGTCCAGGGGGCCGAGCAGCCCCAGCATTTT.

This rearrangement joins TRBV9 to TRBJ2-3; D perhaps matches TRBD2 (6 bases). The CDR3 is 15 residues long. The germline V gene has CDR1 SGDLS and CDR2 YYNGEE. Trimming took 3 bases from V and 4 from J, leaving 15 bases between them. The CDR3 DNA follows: TGTGCCAGCAGCGCCAGGGACTCCCTACCAGATACGCAGTATTTT. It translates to CASSARDSLPDTQYF.

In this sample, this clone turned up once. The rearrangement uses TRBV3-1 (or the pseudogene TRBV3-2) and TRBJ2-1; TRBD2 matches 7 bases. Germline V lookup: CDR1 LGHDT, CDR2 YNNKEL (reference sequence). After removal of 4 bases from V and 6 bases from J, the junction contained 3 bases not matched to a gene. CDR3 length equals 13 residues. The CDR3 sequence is CASSLGGGNEQFF. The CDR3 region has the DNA TGTGCCAGCAGCCTGGGGGGGGGCAATGAGCAGTTCTTC.

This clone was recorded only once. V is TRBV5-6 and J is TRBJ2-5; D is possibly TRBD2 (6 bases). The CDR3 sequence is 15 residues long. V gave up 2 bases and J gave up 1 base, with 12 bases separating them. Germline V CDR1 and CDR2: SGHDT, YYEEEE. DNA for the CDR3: TGTGCCAGCAGCTTCGGGGGTATAATCCAAGAGACCCAGTACTTC. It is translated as CASSFGGIIQETQYF. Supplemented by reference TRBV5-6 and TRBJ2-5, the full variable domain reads DAGVTQSPTHLIKTRGQQVTLRCSPKSGHDTVSWYQQALGQGPQFIFQYYEEEERQRGNFPDRFSGHQFPNYSSELNVNALLLGDSALYLCASSFGGIIQETQYFGPGTRLLVL.

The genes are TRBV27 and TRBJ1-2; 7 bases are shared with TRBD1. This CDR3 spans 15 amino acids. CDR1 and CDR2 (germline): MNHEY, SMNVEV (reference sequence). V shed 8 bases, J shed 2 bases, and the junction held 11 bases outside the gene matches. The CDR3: CASSRSPTGNYGYTF. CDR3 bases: TGTGCCAGCTCCCGCAGCCCGACAGGGAACTATGGCTACACCTTC.

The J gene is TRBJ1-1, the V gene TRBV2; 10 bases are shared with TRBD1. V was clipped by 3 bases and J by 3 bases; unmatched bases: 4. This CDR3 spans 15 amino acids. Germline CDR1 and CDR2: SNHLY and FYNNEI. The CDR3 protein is CASSDVGQGDTEAFF. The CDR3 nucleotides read TGTGCCAGCAGTGACGTAGGACAGGGGGACACTGAAGCTTTCTTT.

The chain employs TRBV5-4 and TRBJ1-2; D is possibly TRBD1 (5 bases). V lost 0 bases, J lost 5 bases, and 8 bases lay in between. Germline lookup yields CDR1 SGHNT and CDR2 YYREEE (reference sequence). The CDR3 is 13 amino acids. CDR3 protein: CASSLGQTYGYTF. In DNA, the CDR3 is TGTGCCAGCAGCTTGGGACAGACTTATGGCTACACCTTC.

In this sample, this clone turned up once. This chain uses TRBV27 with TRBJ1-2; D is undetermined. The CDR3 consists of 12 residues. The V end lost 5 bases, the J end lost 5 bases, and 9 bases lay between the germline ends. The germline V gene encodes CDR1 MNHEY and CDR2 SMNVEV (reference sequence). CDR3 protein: CASSKTGYGYTF. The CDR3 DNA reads TGTGCCAGCAGTAAGACGGGGTATGGCTACACCTTC.

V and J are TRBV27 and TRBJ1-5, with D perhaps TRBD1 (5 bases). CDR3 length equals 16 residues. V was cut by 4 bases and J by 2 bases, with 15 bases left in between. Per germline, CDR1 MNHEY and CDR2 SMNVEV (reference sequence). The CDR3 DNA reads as TGTGCCAGCAGTTCTAATCCCGGACACGGCAATCAGCCCCAGCATTTT. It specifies CASSSNPGHGNQPQHF.

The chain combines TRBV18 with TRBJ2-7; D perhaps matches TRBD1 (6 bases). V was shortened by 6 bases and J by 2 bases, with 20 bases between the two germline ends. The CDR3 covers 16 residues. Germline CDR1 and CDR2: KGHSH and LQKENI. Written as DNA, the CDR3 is TGTGCCAGCTCTCTCACGCAGGGGACCGGAGCCTACGAGCAGTACTTC. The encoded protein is CASSLTQGTGAYEQYF.

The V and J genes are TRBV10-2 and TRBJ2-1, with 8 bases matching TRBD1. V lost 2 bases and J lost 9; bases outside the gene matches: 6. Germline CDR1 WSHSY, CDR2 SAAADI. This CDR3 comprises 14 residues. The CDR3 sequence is CASSEPGQVTEQFF. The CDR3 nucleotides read TGCGCCAGCAGTGAGCCGGGACAGGTTACTGAGCAGTTCTTC.

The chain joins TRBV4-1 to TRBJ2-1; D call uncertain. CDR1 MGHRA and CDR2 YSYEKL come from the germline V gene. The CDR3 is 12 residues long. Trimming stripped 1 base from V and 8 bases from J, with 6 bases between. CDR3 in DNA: TGCGCCAGCAGCCAAGCCCGGGATGAGCAGTTCTTC. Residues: CASSQARDEQFF.